This T cell receptor beta chain was captured by sequencing in a study of beta chain features in type 1 diabetes. Overall study findings and caveats: Moderate yet significant TCRB CDR3 shortening was seen in Type 1 diabetes patients in all four CD4+ subsets.

The entirety of the isolated RNA underwent reverse transcription, so expressed TCRB transcripts were sequenced. Roughly 3.6 million reads on average were seen across naive, central memory and regulatory T cell samples. Sequencing was performed with immunoSEQ multiplex PCR; in TCRdb, only in-frame clones are kept and a portion is missing. The data hold 300,000 to 400,000 clones, with over 7% observed a single time. The CDR3 consists of 12 residues. Trimming shortened V by 7 bases and J by 5 bases, and 13 bases separated the two germline ends. Germline V gene lookup returns CDR1 SQVTM and CDR2 ANQGSEA. As regards this clone: The antigen is undetermined.

The sequence was collected from a man under 40 with type 1 diabetes. The chain links TRBV29-1 to TRBJ2-3; D not certain. Sequenced material: central memory CD4+ T cells from blood. CDR3 loop: CSAEPLGDTQYF. For the CDR3, the DNA is TGCAGCGCCGAACCCCTCGGAGATACGCAGTATTTT.